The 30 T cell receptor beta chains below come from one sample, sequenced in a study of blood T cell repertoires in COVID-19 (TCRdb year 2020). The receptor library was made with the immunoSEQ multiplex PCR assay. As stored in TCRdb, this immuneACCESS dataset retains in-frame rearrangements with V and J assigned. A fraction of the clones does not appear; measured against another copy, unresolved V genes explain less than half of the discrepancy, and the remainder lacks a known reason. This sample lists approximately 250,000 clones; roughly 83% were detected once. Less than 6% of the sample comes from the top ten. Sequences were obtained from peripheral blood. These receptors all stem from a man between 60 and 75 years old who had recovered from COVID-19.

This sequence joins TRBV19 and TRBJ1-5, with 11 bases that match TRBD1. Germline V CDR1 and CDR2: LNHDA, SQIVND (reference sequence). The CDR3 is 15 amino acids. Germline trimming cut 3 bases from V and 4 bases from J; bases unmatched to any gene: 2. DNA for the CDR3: TGTGCCAGTAGTATGGACAGGGGGCTGAATCAGCCCCAGCATTTT. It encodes CASSMDRGLNQPQHF.

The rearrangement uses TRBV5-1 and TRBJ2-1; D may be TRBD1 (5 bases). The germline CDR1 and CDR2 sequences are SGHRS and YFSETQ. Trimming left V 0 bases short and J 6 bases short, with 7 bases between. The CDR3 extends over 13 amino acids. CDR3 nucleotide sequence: TGCGCCAGCAGCTTGGAACAGGTCAATGAGCAGTTCTTC. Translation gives CASSLEQVNEQFF. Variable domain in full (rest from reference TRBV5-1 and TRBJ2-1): KAGVTQTPRYLIKTRGQQVTLSCSPISGHRSVSWYQQTPGQGLQFLFEYFSETQRNKGNFPGRFSGRQFSNSRSEMNVSTLELGDSALYLCASSLEQVNEQFFGPGTRLTVL.

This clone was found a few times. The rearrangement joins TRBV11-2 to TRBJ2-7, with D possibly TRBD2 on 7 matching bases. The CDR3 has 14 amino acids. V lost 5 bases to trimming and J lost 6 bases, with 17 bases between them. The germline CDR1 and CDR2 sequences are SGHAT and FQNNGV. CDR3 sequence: CASSPSGGYAEQYF. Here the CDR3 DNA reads TGTGCCAGCAGCCCCTCGGGGGGCTACGCCGAGCAGTACTTC.

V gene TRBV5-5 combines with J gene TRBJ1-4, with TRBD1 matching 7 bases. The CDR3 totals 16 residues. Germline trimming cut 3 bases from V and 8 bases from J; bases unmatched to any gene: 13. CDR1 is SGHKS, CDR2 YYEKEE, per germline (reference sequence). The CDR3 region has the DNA TGTGCCAGCAGCTCAATCCTCGCAGGGGGGAACGAAAAACTGTTTTTT. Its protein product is CASSSILAGGNEKLFF.

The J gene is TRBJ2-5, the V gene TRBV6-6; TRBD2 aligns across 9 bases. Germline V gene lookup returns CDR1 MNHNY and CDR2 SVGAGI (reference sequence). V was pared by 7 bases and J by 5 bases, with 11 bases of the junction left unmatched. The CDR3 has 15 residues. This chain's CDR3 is CASTFSGGQGETQYF. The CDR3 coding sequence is TGTGCCAGCACTTTTAGCGGGGGCCAAGGGGAGACCCAGTACTTC.

This chain's CDR3 is CASSYEDRDQETQYF. CDR3 in DNA: TGTGCCAGCAGCTACGAGGACAGGGACCAAGAGACCCAGTACTTC. V gene TRBV7-8 combines with J gene TRBJ2-5, with 8 bases lining up with TRBD1. From germline, CDR1 is SGHVS and CDR2 FQNEAQ. The V gene end was trimmed by 4 bases and the J gene end by 0 bases; junction bases not matched to a gene: 4. CDR3 size: 15 residues.

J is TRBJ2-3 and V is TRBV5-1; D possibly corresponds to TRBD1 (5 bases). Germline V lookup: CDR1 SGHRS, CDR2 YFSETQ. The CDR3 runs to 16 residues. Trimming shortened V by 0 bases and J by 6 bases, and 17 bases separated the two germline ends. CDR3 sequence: CASSLALGANRDTQYF. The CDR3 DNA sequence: TGCGCCAGCAGCTTGGCCCTAGGGGCTAACAGGGATACGCAGTATTTT.

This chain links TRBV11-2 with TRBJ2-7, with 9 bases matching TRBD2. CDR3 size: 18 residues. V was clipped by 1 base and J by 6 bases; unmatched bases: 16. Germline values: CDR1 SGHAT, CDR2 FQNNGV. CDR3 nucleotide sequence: TGTGCCAGCAGCTTAGGAACACCCCATGGACTAGCGAGTGGCGAGCAGTACTTC. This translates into CASSLGTPHGLASGEQYF.

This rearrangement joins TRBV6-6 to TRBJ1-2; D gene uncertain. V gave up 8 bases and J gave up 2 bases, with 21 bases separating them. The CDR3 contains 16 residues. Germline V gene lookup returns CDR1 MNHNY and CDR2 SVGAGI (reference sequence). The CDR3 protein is CASVGRSSPRNYGYTF. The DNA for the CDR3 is TGTGCCAGCGTTGGCAGGTCCTCTCCACGAAACTATGGCTACACCTTC.

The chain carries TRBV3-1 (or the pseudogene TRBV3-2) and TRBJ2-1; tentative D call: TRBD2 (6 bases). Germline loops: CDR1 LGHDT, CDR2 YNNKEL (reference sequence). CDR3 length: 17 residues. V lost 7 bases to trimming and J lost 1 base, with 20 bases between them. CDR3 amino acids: CASTSTTGGVSYNEQFF. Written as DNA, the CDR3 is TGTGCCAGCACCTCAACTACGGGCGGGGTATCCTACAATGAGCAGTTCTTC.

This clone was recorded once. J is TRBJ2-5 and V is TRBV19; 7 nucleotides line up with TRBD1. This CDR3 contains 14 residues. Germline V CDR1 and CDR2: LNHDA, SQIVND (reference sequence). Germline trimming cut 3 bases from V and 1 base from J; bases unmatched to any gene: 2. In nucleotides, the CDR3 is TGTGCCAGTAGTATGGGACAGTCCCAAGAGACCCAGTACTTC. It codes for CASSMGQSQETQYF. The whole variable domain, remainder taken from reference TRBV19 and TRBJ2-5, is DGGITQSPKYLFRKEGQNVTLSCEQNLNHDAMYWYRQDPGQGLRLIYYSQIVNDFQKGDIAEGYSVSREKKESFPLTVTSAQKNPTAFYLCASSMGQSQETQYFGPGTRLLVL.

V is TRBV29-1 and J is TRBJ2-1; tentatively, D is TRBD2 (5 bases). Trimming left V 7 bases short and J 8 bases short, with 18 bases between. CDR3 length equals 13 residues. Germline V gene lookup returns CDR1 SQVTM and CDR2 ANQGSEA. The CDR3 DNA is TGCAGCGCGCCCCGGGGTGTGGGCTATGAGCAGTTCTTC. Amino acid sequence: CSAPRGVGYEQFF.

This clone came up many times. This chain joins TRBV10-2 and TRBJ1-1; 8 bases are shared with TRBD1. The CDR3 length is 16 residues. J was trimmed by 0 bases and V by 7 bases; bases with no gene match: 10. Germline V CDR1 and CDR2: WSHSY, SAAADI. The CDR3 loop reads CASTPRQGKVNTEAFF. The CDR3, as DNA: TGCGCCAGCACTCCGAGACAGGGGAAGGTGAACACTGAAGCTTTCTTT.

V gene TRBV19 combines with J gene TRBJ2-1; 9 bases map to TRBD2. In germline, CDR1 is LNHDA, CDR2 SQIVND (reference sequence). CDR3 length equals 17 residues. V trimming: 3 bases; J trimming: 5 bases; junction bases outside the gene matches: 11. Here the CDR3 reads CASSMGLAGNKNNEQFF. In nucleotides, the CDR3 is TGTGCCAGTAGTATGGGGCTAGCGGGAAACAAGAACAATGAGCAGTTCTTC.

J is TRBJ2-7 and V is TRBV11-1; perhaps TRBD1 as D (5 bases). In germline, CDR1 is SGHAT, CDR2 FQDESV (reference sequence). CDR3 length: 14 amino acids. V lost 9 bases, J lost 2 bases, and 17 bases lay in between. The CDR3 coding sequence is TGTGCCAGTTCAGGGCAGGATGCCCCCTACGAGCAGTACTTC. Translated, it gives CASSGQDAPYEQYF.

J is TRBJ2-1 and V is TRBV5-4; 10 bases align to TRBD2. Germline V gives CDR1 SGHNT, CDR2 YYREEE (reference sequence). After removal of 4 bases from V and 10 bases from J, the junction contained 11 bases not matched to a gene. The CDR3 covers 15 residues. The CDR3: CASSTGLAAGKEQFF. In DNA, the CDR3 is TGTGCCAGCAGCACCGGACTAGCGGCGGGCAAGGAGCAGTTCTTC.

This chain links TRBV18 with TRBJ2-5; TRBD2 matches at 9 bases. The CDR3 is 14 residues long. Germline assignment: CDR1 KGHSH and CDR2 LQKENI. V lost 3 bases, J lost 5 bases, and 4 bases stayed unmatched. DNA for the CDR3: TGTGCCAGCTCACCCTTAGCGGGAGCGGAGACCCAGTACTTC. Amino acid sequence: CASSPLAGAETQYF.

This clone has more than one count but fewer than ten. CDR3 in amino acids: CASGQGVDKFF. The CDR3 nucleotides are TGCGCCAGCGGACAGGGGGTCGACAAGTTCTTC. V and J are TRBV10-2 and TRBJ2-1; 10 bases fit TRBD1. V shed 8 bases, J shed 14 bases, and the junction held 6 bases outside the gene matches. The CDR3 spans 11 residues. Germline values: CDR1 WSHSY, CDR2 SAAADI.

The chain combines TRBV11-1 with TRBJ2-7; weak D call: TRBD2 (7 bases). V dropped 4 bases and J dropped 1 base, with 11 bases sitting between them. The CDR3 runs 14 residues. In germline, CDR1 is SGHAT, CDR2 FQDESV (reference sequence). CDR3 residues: CASSWGGRSYEQYF. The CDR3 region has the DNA TGTGCCAGCAGCTGGGGGGGGCGATCCTACGAGCAGTACTTC. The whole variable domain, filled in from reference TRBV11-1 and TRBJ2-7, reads EAEVAQSPRYKITEKSQAVAFWCDPISGHATLYWYRQILGQGPELLVQFQDESVVDDSQLPKDRFSAERLKGVDSTLKIQPAELGDSAMYLCASSWGGRSYEQYFGPGTRLTVT.

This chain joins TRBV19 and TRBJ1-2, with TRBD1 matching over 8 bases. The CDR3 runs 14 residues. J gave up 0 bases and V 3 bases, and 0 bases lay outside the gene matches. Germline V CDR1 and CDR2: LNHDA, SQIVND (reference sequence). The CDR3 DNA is TGTGCCAGTAGTATGGACAGGGCTAACTATGGCTACACCTTC. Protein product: CASSMDRANYGYTF.

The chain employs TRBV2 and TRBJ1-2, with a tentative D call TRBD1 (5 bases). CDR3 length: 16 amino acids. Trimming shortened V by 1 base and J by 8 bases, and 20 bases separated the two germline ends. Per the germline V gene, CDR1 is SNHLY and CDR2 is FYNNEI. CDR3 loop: CASSEGLGGMGYGYTF. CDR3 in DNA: TGTGCCAGCAGTGAAGGCTTGGGGGGGATGGGGTACGGCTACACCTTC.

DNA for the CDR3: TGTGCCAGCAGCGTTTACGGGACTAGCGGGGGGGCGGTCTACAATGAGCAGTTCTTC. Protein: CASSVYGTSGGAVYNEQFF. V is TRBV9 and J is TRBJ2-1; 16 bases are a match to TRBD2. Germline V lookup: CDR1 SGDLS, CDR2 YYNGEE. The V and J ends lost 2 bases and 3 bases, in that order; junction bases with no gene match: 8. This CDR3 spans 19 amino acids.

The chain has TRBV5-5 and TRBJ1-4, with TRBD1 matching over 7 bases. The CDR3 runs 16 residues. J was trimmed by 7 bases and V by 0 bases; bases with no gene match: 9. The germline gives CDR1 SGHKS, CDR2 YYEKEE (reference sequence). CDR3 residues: CASSLAPWQGGEKLFF. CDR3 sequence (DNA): TGTGCCAGCAGCTTGGCCCCATGGCAGGGGGGTGAAAAACTGTTTTTT.

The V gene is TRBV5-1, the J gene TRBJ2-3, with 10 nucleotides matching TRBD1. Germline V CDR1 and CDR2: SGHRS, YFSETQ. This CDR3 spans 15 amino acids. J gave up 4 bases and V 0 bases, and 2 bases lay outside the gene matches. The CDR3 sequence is CASSLAGQGPDTQYF. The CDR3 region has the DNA TGCGCCAGCAGCTTGGCGGGACAGGGGCCAGATACGCAGTATTTT.

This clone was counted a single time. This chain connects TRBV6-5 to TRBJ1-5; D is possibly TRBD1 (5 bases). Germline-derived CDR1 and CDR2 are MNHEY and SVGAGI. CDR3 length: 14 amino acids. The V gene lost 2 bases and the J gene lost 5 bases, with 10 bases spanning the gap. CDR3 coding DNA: TGTGCCAGCAGTTACGGGTGGGGGGATCAGCCCCAGCATTTT. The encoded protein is CASSYGWGDQPQHF.

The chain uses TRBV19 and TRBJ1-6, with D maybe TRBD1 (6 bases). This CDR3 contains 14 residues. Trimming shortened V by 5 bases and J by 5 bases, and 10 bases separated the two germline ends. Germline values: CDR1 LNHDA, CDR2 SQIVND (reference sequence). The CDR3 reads CASSLAGDNSPLHF. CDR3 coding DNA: TGTGCCAGTAGTCTCGCAGGGGATAATTCACCCCTCCACTTT. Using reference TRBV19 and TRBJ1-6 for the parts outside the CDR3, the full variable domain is DGGITQSPKYLFRKEGQNVTLSCEQNLNHDAMYWYRQDPGQGLRLIYYSQIVNDFQKGDIAEGYSVSREKKESFPLTVTSAQKNPTAFYLCASSLAGDNSPLHFGNGTRLTVT.

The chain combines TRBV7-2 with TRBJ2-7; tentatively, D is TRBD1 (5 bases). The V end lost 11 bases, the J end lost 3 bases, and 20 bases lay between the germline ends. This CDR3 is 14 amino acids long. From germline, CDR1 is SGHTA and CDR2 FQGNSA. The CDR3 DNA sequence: TGTGCCCTTTCGAAGGGGAAAGGGGACTACGAGCAGTACTTC. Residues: CALSKGKGDYEQYF.

CDR3 region: CSVGIPGRALREDHTGELFF. The CDR3 DNA reads TGCAGCGTTGGCATCCCGGGTAGGGCCCTGCGGGAGGATCACACCGGGGAGCTGTTTTTT. The chain couples TRBV29-1 to TRBJ2-2, with 8 bases matching TRBD2. CDR3 length: 20 amino acids. The V and J ends lost 4 bases and 3 bases, in that order; junction bases with no gene match: 22. Looked up from germline, CDR1 is SQVTM and CDR2 is ANQGSEA.

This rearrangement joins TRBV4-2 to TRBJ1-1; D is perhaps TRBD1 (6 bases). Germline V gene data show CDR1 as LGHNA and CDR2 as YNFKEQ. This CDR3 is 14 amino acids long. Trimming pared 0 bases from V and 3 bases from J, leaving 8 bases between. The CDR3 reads CASSQESGDTEAFF. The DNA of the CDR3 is TGTGCCAGCAGCCAAGAGTCAGGGGACACTGAAGCTTTCTTT.

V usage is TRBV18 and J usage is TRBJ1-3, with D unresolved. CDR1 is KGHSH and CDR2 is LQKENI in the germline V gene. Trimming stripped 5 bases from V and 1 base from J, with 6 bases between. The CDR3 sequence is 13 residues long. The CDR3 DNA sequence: TGTGCCAGCTCAGCGGGTTCTGGAAACACCATATATTTT. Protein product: CASSAGSGNTIYF. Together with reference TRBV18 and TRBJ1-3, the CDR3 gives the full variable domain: NAGVMQNPRHLVRRRGQEARLRCSPMKGHSHVYWYRQLPEEGLKFMVYLQKENIIDESGMPKERFSAEFPKEGPSILRIQQVVRGDSAAYFCASSAGSGNTIYFGEGSWLTVV.